The rows below give T cell receptor beta chains drawn from one sample of a study of T-cell memory formation after mild COVID-19. MiXCR, applied by TCRdb to the 5' RACE reads, yields one record per CDR3 protein. The sample yields 100,000 to 150,000 distinct CDR3 sequences, roughly 15% seen once. The sequencing sample was made of PBMCs or a T cell subset sorted from them (not recorded which). Receptor source: an adult woman who had mild COVID-19 (a few samples of this study predate the infection). Cell type and time point are not known. CDR3s include the opening cysteine and the closing phenylalanine or tryptophan. The D gene is left open where the match is weak. The size entry is marked missing in some rows and otherwise reads once, few, many or a size class.

CDR3nt | CDR3aa | v_gene | abundance | j_gene | d_gene
TGTGCCAGCAGCAGCCGGGACAGGGGTGACTCACCCCTCCACTTT | CASSSRDRGDSPLHF | TRBV5-4 | many | TRBJ1-6 | TRBD1
TGTGCCAGCAGCCGGACTAGCGGGAAATACGAGCAGTACTTC | CASSRTSGKYEQYF | TRBV11-3 | NA | TRBJ2-7 | TRBD2
TGTGCCACCAGTGATTCCGGGACAGGGGTTACCTACAATGAGCAGTTCTTC | CATSDSGTGVTYNEQFF | TRBV24-1 | many | TRBJ2-1 | TRBD1
TGTGCCAGCAGCCCCTCCAGACAGGGGGCAAGCAAGAACACTGAAGCTTTCTTT | CASSPSRQGASKNTEAFF | TRBV3-1 | NA | TRBJ1-1 | TRBD1
TGTGCCAGCAGGGGAGGGGTCGCTGGGGCCAACGTCCTGACTTTC | CASRGGVAGANVLTF | TRBV6-5 | many | TRBJ2-6 | TRBD2
TGTGCCAGCAGTTTATCGTCGGCCAGGTTAGGCAATCAGCCCCAGCATTTT | CASSLSSARLGNQPQHF | TRBV27 | few | TRBJ1-5 | NA
TGTGCCAGCGCGGCGGAAGGGCCCTACGAGCAGTACTTC | CASAAEGPYEQYF | TRBV2 | few | TRBJ2-7 | NA
TGTGCCAGCAGCCCTAGCGGGAGGACCTACAATGAGCAGTTCTTC | CASSPSGRTYNEQFF | TRBV7-2 | many | TRBJ2-1 | TRBD2
TGCGCCAGCAGCCAGGAAGGACGGGCTAACACTGAAGCTTTCTTT | CASSQEGRANTEAFF | TRBV4-1 | few | TRBJ1-1 | NA
TGTGCCAGCAGCTTAGGTTCAGCCTCGGATGGCTACACCTTC | CASSLGSASDGYTF | TRBV7-9 | few | TRBJ1-2 | NA
TGCGCCAGCAGCTACCGGGATATCTCCTACGAGCAGTACTTC | CASSYRDISYEQYF | TRBV5-1 | few | TRBJ2-7 | NA
TGCAGCGTAGCCGACACGAACACTGAAGCTTTCTTT | CSVADTNTEAFF | TRBV29-1 | few | TRBJ1-1 | NA
TGTGCCAGTAGTATAGCGGGGTTGGGCACTGAAGCTTTCTTT | CASSIAGLGTEAFF | TRBV19 | NA | TRBJ1-1 | NA
TGCGCCAGCAGCTCCGGACAGGGGACGGAAGGCTACACCTTC | CASSSGQGTEGYTF | TRBV4-1 | NA | TRBJ1-2 | TRBD1
TGTGCCAGCAGCCCCTTGCCAGGGAACATCGAGCAGTACTTC | CASSPLPGNIEQYF | TRBV7-9 | NA | TRBJ2-7 | NA
TGCGCCAGCAGCCCCATAGCGGGGGGGCATTCCTACGAGCAGTACTTC | CASSPIAGGHSYEQYF | TRBV4-1 | NA | TRBJ2-7 | TRBD2
TGCAGCGTGAGGGACAGGGGCCACTATGGCTACACCTTC | CSVRDRGHYGYTF | TRBV29-1 | NA | TRBJ1-2 | TRBD1
TGTGCCAGCAGTCTACTTACTAGCGGGGGCAACACCGGGGAGCTGTTTTTT | CASSLLTSGGNTGELFF | TRBV6-1 | few | TRBJ2-2 | TRBD2
TGCGCCAGCAGCTTGGTCGGGACAGGTTCCTACGAGCAGTACTTC | CASSLVGTGSYEQYF | TRBV5-1 | NA | TRBJ2-7 | TRBD1
TGTGCCAGCAGCCTAACCCCCAGGGCCGGGTACACTGAAGCTTTCTTT | CASSLTPRAGYTEAFF | TRBV5-6 | NA | TRBJ1-1 | NA
TGCGCCAGCAGCTTGGAGCGGGGGATCTACAATGAGCAGTTCTTC | CASSLERGIYNEQFF | TRBV5-1 | few | TRBJ2-1 | TRBD2
TGCGCCAGCAGCCAAGAGGGTCAGGGTCACTATGGCTACACCTTC | CASSQEGQGHYGYTF | TRBV4-1 | many | TRBJ1-2 | NA
TGTGCCACCAGTGATCCCAGCGACGGGAACACCGGGGAGCTGTTTTTT | CATSDPSDGNTGELFF | TRBV24-1 | few | TRBJ2-2 | NA
TGTGCCAGTAGTTCGGTGGAGGGCGGCGCAGATACGCAGTATTTT | CASSSVEGGADTQYF | TRBV19 | NA | TRBJ2-3 | NA
TGTGCCAGCAGTCCCTTTATGGGGGGCTCTTGGGAGCAGTACTTC | CASSPFMGGSWEQYF | TRBV6-5 | few | TRBJ2-7 | NA
TGTGCCAGCAGCGTAGACCCGCAGGGGGCCTACGAGCAGTACTTC | CASSVDPQGAYEQYF | TRBV9 | NA | TRBJ2-7 | TRBD1
TGCGCCAGCAGCCAACTCTTGGGCAGGAACACTGAAGCTTTCTTT | CASSQLLGRNTEAFF | TRBV4-1 | NA | TRBJ1-1 | NA
TGTGCCAGCAGCTTGAAGGGTTCCACTGAAGCTTTCTTT | CASSLKGSTEAFF | TRBV7-2 | NA | TRBJ1-1 | NA
TGTGCCAGTAAACCGGGGTCCGGAGATACGCAGTATTTT | CASKPGSGDTQYF | TRBV19 | NA | TRBJ2-3 | NA
TGTGCCAGCAGCCCATCACCAGGGTACGAGCAGTACTTC | CASSPSPGYEQYF | TRBV7-3 | few | TRBJ2-7 | NA
TGTGCCAGCAGGCTAGCGGGAGCCCGCAATGAGCAGTTCTTC | CASRLAGARNEQFF | TRBV12-3/TRBV12-4 | NA | TRBJ2-1 | TRBD2
TGTGCCAGCAGTCGCCCCCGGGCAGGGGTGGACGAGCAGTACTTC | CASSRPRAGVDEQYF | TRBV27 | NA | TRBJ2-7 | NA
TGCGCCAGCAGCTACGGACAGGGGGATGGCTACACCTTC | CASSYGQGDGYTF | TRBV5-1 | NA | TRBJ1-2 | TRBD1
TGCGCCAGCAGCTTGGACAGGGGAAGCTATGGCTACACCTTC | CASSLDRGSYGYTF | TRBV5-1 | few | TRBJ1-2 | TRBD1
TGTGCTAGCAAGGGGGGAGAAGAGACCCAGTACTTC | CASKGGEETQYF | TRBV7-7 | few | TRBJ2-5 | NA